The T cell receptor (beta chain) under discussion was sequenced for a study of OX40 agonist ivuxolimab in advanced cancers. The CDR3 loop spans 12 amino acids. The germline gives CDR1 MDHEN, CDR2 SYDVKM. The repertoire was sequenced with immunoSEQ multiplex PCR; TCRdb's copy has only in-frame clones and lacks some. Among 60,000 to 75,000 clones listed, almost 90% were seen once. Notes on this clone: At one end the junction does not follow the germline gene, possibly because of a read error.

This clonotype was sampled from an adult with an advanced solid tumor such as melanoma, head and neck, liver or kidney cancer. The J gene is TRBJ2-7, the V gene TRBV28, with 8 bases lining up with TRBD1. Source: CD4+ or CD8+ T cells sorted from blood, taken in a trial of the OX40 agonist ivuxolimab. The CDR3 sequence: CASSLTDRVEDF. The CDR3 region has the DNA TGTGCCAGCAGTCTCACGGACAGGGTTGAAGACTTC.